This TCR beta chain was sequenced for a study of identical twins. Study results and caveats: A partial confounding effect on zero-insertion analyses could come from invariant MAIT and iNKT cells. Findings depended on cross-sectional statistics rather than tracking the same donors.

The sample holds a few counts of this clonotype. Its antigen remains unknown. The V end lost 6 bases, the J end lost 7 bases, and 12 bases lay between the germline ends. CDR1 and CDR2 (germline): KGHSH, LQKENI. This CDR3 spans 13 amino acids. Unique molecular identifiers were present on cDNA, and template switching added a universal primer site. TCRdb recomputed calls from the 5' RACE reads with MiXCR, one row per CDR3 protein. Here the sample spans roughly 1,500,000 distinct CDR3 sequences, less than 40% being singletons. Sequencing was done on a sample of cord blood. The receptor was isolated from a newborn girl in good health. The chain couples TRBV18 to TRBJ1-4, with unresolved D. CDR3 DNA: TGTGCCAGCTCCCTCGGTCAGGCTGAAAAACTGTTTTTT. Amino acid sequence: CASSLGQAEKLFF.